One sample yielded the 10 T cell receptor beta chains listed below, sequenced in a study of shared clonotypes between healthy human individuals. Naive-designated CD8 cells lacked CD45RO, were positively enriched for CCR7, and omitted terminally differentiated effector memory CD45RA+ cells. This table comes from immunoSEQ multiplex PCR, and its TCRdb copy is limited to in-frame clones, with some not included. The data hold around 1.9 million clones, with 90% to 95% observed a single time. The sample consisted of naive CD8+ T cells from PBMCs. The receptor source for this set is a young man in good health. Some clones in this sample may be carry-over from other donors' samples.

The rearrangement joins TRBV7-9 to TRBJ1-2, with D possibly TRBD1 on 6 matching bases. There are 15 residues in the CDR3. Trimming cost V 0 bases and J 2 bases, with 10 bases left between them. Germline V gene lookup returns CDR1 SEHNR and CDR2 FQNEAQ (reference sequence). CDR3 in DNA: TGTGCCAGCAGCTTAGCCCCCGACAGGAACTATGGCTACACCTTC. This sequence encodes CASSLAPDRNYGYTF.

The genes are TRBV29-1 and TRBJ2-7; D remains ambiguous. The germline CDR1 and CDR2 sequences are SQVTM and ANQGSEA. Trimming removed 6 bases from V and 6 bases from J, with 12 bases in between. There are 11 residues in the CDR3. The CDR3 DNA sequence: TGCAGCGTGAAATGGGGATCCGAGCAGTACTTC. It encodes CSVKWGSEQYF.

The CDR3 DNA follows: TGTGCCAGCAGTTACTCGCCCCGGGGACATCCTGACGAGCAGTACTTC. Translation gives CASSYSPRGHPDEQYF. The chain links TRBV6-5 to TRBJ2-7, with a tentative D call TRBD1 (6 bases). V was pared by 0 bases and J by 5 bases, with 17 bases between. In germline, CDR1 is MNHEY, CDR2 SVGAGI. This CDR3 is 16 amino acids long.

The V call is TRBV7-6, the J call TRBJ2-2, with 14 bases identical to TRBD2. CDR3 size: 16 residues. Germline lookup yields CDR1 SGHVS and CDR2 FNYEAQ. V lost 5 bases to trimming and J lost 4 bases; unmatched junction nucleotides: 3. CDR3 bases: TGTGCCAGCAGCGGAGGGACTAGCGGGAGCACCGGGGAGCTGTTTTTT. Its protein is CASSGGTSGSTGELFF.

The genes are TRBV27 and TRBJ1-2; D unresolved. The CDR3 has 14 residues. Germline assignment: CDR1 MNHEY and CDR2 SMNVEV (reference sequence). Deletions cut 3 bases from V and 4 bases from J, with 12 bases between. The CDR3, as DNA: TGTGCCAGCAGTTTGGGGTCGCCGGCCTATGGCTACACCTTC. Amino acid sequence: CASSLGSPAYGYTF.

This chain links TRBV11-1 with TRBJ1-1; D ambiguous. The CDR3 consists of 13 residues. The germline V gene encodes CDR1 SGHAT and CDR2 FQDESV (reference sequence). V lost 1 base and J 6 bases, leaving 9 bases between the germline ends. The CDR3 sequence is CASSLVGRAEAFF. The DNA of the CDR3 is TGTGCCAGCAGCTTAGTAGGCAGAGCTGAAGCTTTCTTT. The full variable domain, its missing parts supplied by reference TRBV11-1 and TRBJ1-1, is EAEVAQSPRYKITEKSQAVAFWCDPISGHATLYWYRQILGQGPELLVQFQDESVVDDSQLPKDRFSAERLKGVDSTLKIQPAELGDSAMYLCASSLVGRAEAFFGQGTRLTVV.

This rearrangement joins TRBV28 to TRBJ1-4; 7 bases map to TRBD1. The CDR3 has 16 residues. The V and J ends lost 5 bases and 5 bases, in that order; junction bases with no gene match: 11. Germline CDR1 MDHEN, CDR2 SYDVKM. The CDR3 DNA reads TGTGCCAGCAGTCCCATCACAGGGGAGGGGAATGAAAAACTGTTTTTT. It yields the protein CASSPITGEGNEKLFF.

V gene TRBV28 combines with J gene TRBJ2-1, with D tentatively TRBD2 (5 bases). V lost 3 bases and J 7 bases, leaving 16 bases between the germline ends. From germline, CDR1 is MDHEN and CDR2 SYDVKM. This CDR3 has 15 amino acids. CDR3 coding DNA: TGTGCCAGCAGTTTTGGGGAGCCCATGGGGAATGAGCAGTTCTTC. Its protein is CASSFGEPMGNEQFF.

The V and J genes are TRBV19 and TRBJ2-7; D possibly corresponds to TRBD1 (6 bases). Trimming took 6 bases from V and 5 from J, leaving 11 bases between them. CDR3 length equals 12 residues. Germline V CDR1 and CDR2: LNHDA, SQIVND (reference sequence). The CDR3 DNA follows: TGTGCCAGTAGCCAAGGACAGAACGAGCAGTACTTC. This translates into CASSQGQNEQYF. The entire variable domain, with the rest obtained from reference TRBV19 and TRBJ2-7, is as follows: DGGITQSPKYLFRKEGQNVTLSCEQNLNHDAMYWYRQDPGQGLRLIYYSQIVNDFQKGDIAEGYSVSREKKESFPLTVTSAQKNPTAFYLCASSQGQNEQYFGPGTRLTVT.

This sequence joins TRBV5-6 and TRBJ2-7; D gene uncertain. This CDR3 region has 12 residues. CDR1 is SGHDT, CDR2 YYEEEE, per germline. Trimming took off 5 bases at V and 7 bases at J, with 13 bases between the two ends. CDR3 region: CASSQDAQEQYF. In DNA form, the CDR3 reads TGTGCCAGCAGTCAGGACGCACAAGAGCAGTACTTC.